The next 9 T cell receptor beta chains were all read from a single sample in a study of vaccination effects on CD4 cells after COVID-19. Culture proceeded for more than nine days, and CD4+ T cells were then isolated. These TCRs' antigens remain unknown. Method: immunoSEQ multiplex PCR; TCRdb's copy keeps in-frame clones and lacks some. The sample contains about 39,000 clones, roughly 80% of which appear only once. The input for sequencing was CD4+ T cells from PBMCs cultured without peptide, taken before COVID-19 vaccination. These receptor sequences come from a human donor who received a COVID-19 vaccine.

This clone was seen only once. V usage is TRBV19 and J usage is TRBJ1-5, with 7 bases matching TRBD1. The ends lost 5 bases at V and 4 bases at J; junction bases unmatched: 5. Germline CDR1 and CDR2: LNHDA and SQIVND (reference sequence). The CDR3 is made up of 14 amino acids. CDR3 DNA sequence: TGTGCCAGTAGTTTATCAGGGGGTAATCAGCCCCAGCATTTT. Encoded protein: CASSLSGGNQPQHF.

V gene TRBV19 combines with J gene TRBJ2-6; D is unclear. The V gene lost 6 bases and the J gene lost 0 bases, with 6 bases spanning the gap. The CDR3 covers 14 residues. Per the germline V gene, CDR1 is LNHDA and CDR2 is SQIVND (reference sequence). CDR3 protein: CASRKGSGANVLTF. In DNA form, the CDR3 reads TGTGCCAGTAGAAAAGGCTCTGGGGCCAACGTCCTGACTTTC.

This clone was detected only once. V and J are TRBV20-1 and TRBJ2-7; a weak D match, TRBD2 (5 bases). Germline CDR1 DFQATT, CDR2 SNEGSKA (reference sequence). The CDR3 loop spans 13 amino acids. Trimming stripped 3 bases from V and 5 bases from J, with 14 bases between. Here the CDR3 DNA reads TGCAGTGCTAGTATGGGAGCCGAGGACGAGCAGTACGTC. Translation gives CSASMGAEDEQYV.

This chain joins TRBV6-1 and TRBJ1-2; 9 bases agree with TRBD1. The CDR3 extends over 18 amino acids. The germline gives CDR1 MNHNS, CDR2 SASEGT. With V trimmed by 4 bases and J by 1 base, 13 bases remained unmatched. The CDR3 nucleotides are TGTGCCAGCAGTGGGAACAGGGGGCGCGGGTTGGATAACTATGGCTACACCTTC. Its protein is CASSGNRGRGLDNYGYTF.

The rearrangement uses TRBV27 and TRBJ2-7, with 7 bases matching TRBD1. With 0 bases clipped from V and 4 bases from J, the junction kept 6 bases outside the gene matches. Germline-derived CDR1 and CDR2 are MNHEY and SMNVEV (reference sequence). CDR3 size: 15 residues. As DNA, the CDR3 is TGTGCCAGCAGTTTATCGCAGGGGGTGGGATACGAGCAGTACGTC. Translated, it gives CASSLSQGVGYEQYV.

The chain carries TRBV6-5 and TRBJ1-1; D gene ambiguous. The length of the CDR3 is 14 residues. The germline V gene encodes CDR1 MNHEY and CDR2 SVGAGI. Trimming took 1 base from V and 2 from J, leaving 8 bases between them. The DNA of the CDR3 is TGTGCCAGCAGTTACTGGAAGGCAAACACTGAAGCTTTCTTT. This sequence encodes CASSYWKANTEAFF.

The chain recombines TRBV7-2 with TRBJ2-2; D may match TRBD1 or TRBD2 (5 bases each). The CDR3 loop spans 14 amino acids. Germline V gene sequence: CDR1 SGHTA, CDR2 FQGNSA. The germline V and J ends were trimmed by 5 bases and 2 bases, with 9 bases remaining between them. The CDR3 region has the DNA TGTGCCAGCAGCAGGGACGGAAACACCGGGGAGCTGTTTTTT. Translated: CASSRDGNTGELFF.

This clone was seen only once. This sequence joins TRBV10-2 and TRBJ2-5; no definite D call. This CDR3 is built from 14 residues. Trimming removed 5 bases from V and 2 bases from J, with 12 bases in between. Germline CDR1 is WSHSY and CDR2 is SAAADI. CDR3 sequence reads: CASSSGRTQETQYF. The CDR3 nucleotides are TGCGCCAGCAGTTCCGGACGGACGCAAGAGACCCAGTACTTC.

This clone was counted between two and nine times. The chain is built from TRBV4-2 and TRBJ1-2, with 8 bases identical to TRBD1. Germline CDR1 and CDR2: LGHNA and YNFKEQ. V lost 4 bases and J lost 7; bases outside the gene matches: 5. The CDR3 runs 13 residues. The CDR3: CASSPGQGLGYTF. CDR3 sequence (DNA): TGTGCCAGCAGCCCCGGACAGGGTCTTGGCTACACCTTC.